This T cell receptor (beta chain) was profiled in a study of blood T cell repertoires in COVID-19. At the level of the study: Researchers got acute and convalescent COVID-19 samples from the United States, Italy and Spain. Sources were T cells, B-cell-depleted T cells, or PBMCs; the material itself was cDNA or gDNA.

Assay: immunoSEQ multiplex PCR; the TCRdb copy retains only in-frame clones and omits some. The table includes under 200,000 clones, 88% detected once. This CDR3 contains 19 residues. Adults between about 18 and 95 years of age took part from under 30 US areas. The sequenced sample was PBMCs or T cells enriched from blood (not recorded which). The source of this sequence is a woman aged 45-65 years who had recovered from COVID-19. The J gene is TRBJ2-3, the V gene TRBV21-1; the listed D gene, TRBD1, was not tested against the DNA. TRBV21-1 is given as a pseudogene. The DNA of the CDR3 is TGTGCCAGCAGCACTCCACCGAAGACCGGGACAGGGGATGGAGATACGCAGTATTTT. This codes for CASSTPPKTGTGDGDTQYF.